This T cell receptor beta chain is drawn from a study of cytomegalovirus exposure and HLA in healthy donors. Points from the study as a whole: In an earlier analysis, most TCR beta V segments were productive about 90% or about 30% of the time. Researchers reported from a later analysis that most CMV-associated TCR beta chains appeared HLA-restricted.

PCR employed 60 Vbeta and 13 Jbeta primers. Original methodology: A later analysis counted approximately 88 million unique TCR beta chains, some 12 million shared. Generated by immunoSEQ multiplex PCR, the TCRdb table keeps only in-frame clones and is missing some. The V and J calls and clone size are taken from that table; D and trimming were inferred from the DNA. Of about 190,000 clones in the sample, 70% to 75% are singletons; the top ten hold approximately 4.8%. Germline V lookup: CDR1 SGHTA, CDR2 FQGNSA. V lost 2 bases and J 1 base, leaving 17 bases between the germline ends. This CDR3 has 17 amino acids. This clone was picked up a small number of times. Its antigen is as yet unknown.

What was sequenced was PBMCs. This chain uses TRBV7-2 with TRBJ1-1; D unresolved. This TCR came from a man aged 25-45 years in good health and CMV-seropositive. The CDR3 sequence is CASSLLVLGTGNTEAFF. The CDR3 DNA follows: TGTGCCAGCAGCTTATTAGTATTGGGTACGGGGAACACTGAAGCTTTCTTT.